This T cell receptor beta chain comes out of a study of cytomegalovirus exposure and HLA in healthy donors. PCR amplification relied on 60 Vbeta primers (plus 13 Jbeta primers). Libraries were prepared by immunoSEQ multiplex PCR; TCRdb keeps only in-frame clonotypes and omits some of them. Among around 200,000 clones, 80% were seen once, and the ten largest hold 0.65% to 0.75%. The germline V and J ends were trimmed by 0 bases and 11 bases, with 13 bases remaining between them. The germline V gene has CDR1 MNHEY and CDR2 SMNVEV (reference sequence). The CDR3 has 13 amino acids. The receptor was derived from a boy younger than 18 in good health and CMV-seronegative. The rearrangement uses TRBV27 and TRBJ1-1; possibly TRBD1 for D (6 bases). Material: PBMCs. The CDR3 spells CASSLSTQGIAFF. Here the CDR3 DNA reads TGTGCCAGCAGTTTATCGACACAGGGCATTGCTTTCTTT.